This T cell receptor (beta chain) originates from a study of blood T cell repertoires in COVID-19. Study details: COVID-19 samples from acute and convalescent phases originated in the United States, Italy and Spain. PBMCs, B-cell-depleted T cells, or T cells provided the cDNA or gDNA that made up the material.

Authors' data handling: Estimates of nucleated cell counts were drawn from the amplification of reference gene primers. Sequencing was performed with immunoSEQ multiplex PCR; in TCRdb, only in-frame clones are kept and a portion is missing. Clone size and the V and J calls come from that table; the DNA yielded D and trimming. The table has around 240,000 clones, 70% to 85% seen once. With 4 bases removed from V and 5 bases from J, the gap between germline ends came to 14 bases. Germline V gives CDR1 MDHEN, CDR2 SYDVKM. This CDR3 spans 14 amino acids. The clonotype comes from a woman in her thirties or forties who had recovered from COVID-19. The sample comprised peripheral blood. The chain has TRBV28 and TRBJ1-2; D is possibly TRBD1 (6 bases). CDR3 coding DNA: TGTGCCAGCAGTTCCTACAGGGCCGGGTATGGCTACACCTTC. It yields the protein CASSSYRAGYGYTF.